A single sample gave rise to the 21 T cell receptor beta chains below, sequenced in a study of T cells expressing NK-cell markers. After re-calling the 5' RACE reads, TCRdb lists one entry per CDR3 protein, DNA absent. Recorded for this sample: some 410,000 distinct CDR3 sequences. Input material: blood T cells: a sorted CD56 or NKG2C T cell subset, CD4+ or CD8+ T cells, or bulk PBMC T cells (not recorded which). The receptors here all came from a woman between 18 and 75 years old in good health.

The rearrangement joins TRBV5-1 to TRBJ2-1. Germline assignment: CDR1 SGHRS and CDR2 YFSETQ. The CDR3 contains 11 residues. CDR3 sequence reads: CASSGPIEQFF. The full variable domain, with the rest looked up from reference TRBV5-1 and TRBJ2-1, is KAGVTQTPRYLIKTRGQQVTLSCSPISGHRSVSWYQQTPGQGLQFLFEYFSETQRNKGNFPGRFSGRQFSNSRSEMNVSTLELGDSALYLCASSGPIEQFFGPGTRLTVL.

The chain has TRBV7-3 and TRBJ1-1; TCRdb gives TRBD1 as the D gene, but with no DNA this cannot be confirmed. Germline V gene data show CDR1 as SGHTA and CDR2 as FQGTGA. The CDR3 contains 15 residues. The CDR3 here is CASSLDSGSNTEAFF.

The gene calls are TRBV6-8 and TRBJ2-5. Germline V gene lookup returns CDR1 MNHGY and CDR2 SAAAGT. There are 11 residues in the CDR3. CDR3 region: CARSIRETQYF.

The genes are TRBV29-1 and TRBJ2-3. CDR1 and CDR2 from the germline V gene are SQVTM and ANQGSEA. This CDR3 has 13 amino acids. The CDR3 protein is CSVAPGTTDTQYF.

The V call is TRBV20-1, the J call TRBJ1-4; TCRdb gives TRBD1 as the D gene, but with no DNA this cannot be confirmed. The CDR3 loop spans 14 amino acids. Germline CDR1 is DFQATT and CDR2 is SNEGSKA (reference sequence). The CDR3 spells CSAQGGVFNEKLFF.

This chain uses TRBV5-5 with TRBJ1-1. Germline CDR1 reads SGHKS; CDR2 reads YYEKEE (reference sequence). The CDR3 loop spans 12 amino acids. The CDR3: CASSPFNTEAFF.

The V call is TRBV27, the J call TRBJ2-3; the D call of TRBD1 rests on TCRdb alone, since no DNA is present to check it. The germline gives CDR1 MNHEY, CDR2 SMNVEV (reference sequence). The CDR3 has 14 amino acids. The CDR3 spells CASGDRAWRGPQYF.

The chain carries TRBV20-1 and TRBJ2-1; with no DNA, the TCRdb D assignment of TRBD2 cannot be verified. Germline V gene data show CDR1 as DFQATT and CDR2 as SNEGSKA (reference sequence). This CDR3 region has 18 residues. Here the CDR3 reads CSASRLAGSVGSYNEQFF.

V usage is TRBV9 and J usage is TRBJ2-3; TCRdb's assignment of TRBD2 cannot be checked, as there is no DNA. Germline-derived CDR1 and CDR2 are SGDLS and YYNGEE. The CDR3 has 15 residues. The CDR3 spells CASSVADGPTDTQYF.

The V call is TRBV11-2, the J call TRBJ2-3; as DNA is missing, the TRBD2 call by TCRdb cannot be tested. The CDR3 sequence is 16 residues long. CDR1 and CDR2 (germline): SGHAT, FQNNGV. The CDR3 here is CASSLGTSGGRDTQYF.

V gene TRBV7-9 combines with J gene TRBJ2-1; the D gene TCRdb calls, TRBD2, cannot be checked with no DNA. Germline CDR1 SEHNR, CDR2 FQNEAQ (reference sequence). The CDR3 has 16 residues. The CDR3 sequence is CASSLVGNSVGDEQFF. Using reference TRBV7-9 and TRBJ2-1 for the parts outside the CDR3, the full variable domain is DTGVSQNPRHKITKRGQNVTFRCDPISEHNRLYWYRQTLGQGPEFLTYFQNEAQLEKSRLLSDRFSAERPKGSFSTLEIQRTEQGDSAMYLCASSLVGNSVGDEQFFGPGTRLTVL.

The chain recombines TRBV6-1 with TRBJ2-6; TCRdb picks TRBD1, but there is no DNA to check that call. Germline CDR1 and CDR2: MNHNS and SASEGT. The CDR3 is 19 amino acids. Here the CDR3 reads CASSELGGTVLSGANVLTF.

CDR3 region: CASSRGGKDYEQYF. The chain employs TRBV23-1 and TRBJ2-7; lacking DNA, the TRBD1 call made by TCRdb goes unchecked. TRBV23-1 is annotated as an ORF whose role is uncertain. CDR3 length: 14 amino acids.

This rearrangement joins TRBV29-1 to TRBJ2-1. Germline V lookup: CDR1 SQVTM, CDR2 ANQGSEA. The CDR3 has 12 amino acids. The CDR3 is CSVLDPYNEQFF.

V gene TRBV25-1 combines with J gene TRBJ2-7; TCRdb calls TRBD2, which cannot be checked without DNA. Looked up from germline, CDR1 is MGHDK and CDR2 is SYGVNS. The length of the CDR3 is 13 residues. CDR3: CASSEPAGGEQYF.

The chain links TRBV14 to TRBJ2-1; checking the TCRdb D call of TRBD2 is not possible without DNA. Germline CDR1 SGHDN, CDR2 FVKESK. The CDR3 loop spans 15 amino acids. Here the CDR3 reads CASSPGLAGGGEQFF. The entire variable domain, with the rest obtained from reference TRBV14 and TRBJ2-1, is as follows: EAGVTQFPSHSVIEKGQTVTLRCDPISGHDNLYWYRRVMGKEIKFLLHFVKESKQDESGMPNNRFLAERTGGTYSTLKVQPAELEDSGVYFCASSPGLAGGGEQFFGPGTRLTVL.

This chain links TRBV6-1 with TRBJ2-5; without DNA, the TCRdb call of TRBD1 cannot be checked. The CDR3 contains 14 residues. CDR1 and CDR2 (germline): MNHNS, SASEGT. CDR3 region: CASSPGWDGETQYF.

CDR3 in amino acids: CSAIRLRPAVSQETQYF. This chain links TRBV20-1 with TRBJ2-5; TCRdb proposes TRBD2, but this gene call is untestable without DNA. Looked up from germline, CDR1 is DFQATT and CDR2 is SNEGSKA (reference sequence). The CDR3 totals 17 residues.

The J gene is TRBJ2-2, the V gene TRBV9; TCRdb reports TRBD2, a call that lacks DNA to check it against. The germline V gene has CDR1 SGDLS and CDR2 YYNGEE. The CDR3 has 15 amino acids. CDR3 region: CASAKPAGDTGELFF.

CDR3 in amino acids: CASSYLRGGYTF. This chain links TRBV6-5 with TRBJ1-2; the D call from TCRdb, TRBD1, cannot be confirmed without DNA. Germline lookup yields CDR1 MNHEY and CDR2 SVGAGI. There are 12 residues in the CDR3.

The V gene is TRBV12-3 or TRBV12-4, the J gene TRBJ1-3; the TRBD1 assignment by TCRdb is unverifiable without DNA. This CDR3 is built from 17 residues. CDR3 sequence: CASRNPGYRPSGNTIYF.